A single sample is the source of the 2 T cell receptor beta chains below, sequenced in a study of regulatory T cells in long-lasting Graves disease. Libraries of TCR beta came from iRepertoire HTBI primers plus Arm-PCR of CDR3 regions. TCRdb analysed the multiplex PCR reads with MiXCR anew, one entry per CDR3 protein. In the table there are 500,000 to 800,000 distinct CDR3 sequences, 25% to 35% of which are singletons. The time point was: persistent/refractory GD, antithyroid drugs over 5 years with positive TRAb. Following extraction of RNA from PBMCs, that RNA was used to make the TCR library. The source material was peripheral blood mononuclear cells (PBMCs), sampled when the disease was refractory, from a patient treated with antithyroid drugs. Every receptor here comes from a female donor with Graves disease.

The genes are TRBV12-5 and TRBJ2-2; the D call may be TRBD1 or TRBD2 (5 bases each). CDR1 LGHNT and CDR2 FRNRAP come from the germline V gene. The length of the CDR3 is 14 residues. V was shortened by 7 bases and J by 5 bases, with 14 bases between the two germline ends. The CDR3 sequence: CASALGRKTGELFF. The CDR3 nucleotides read TGTGCTAGTGCCCTGGGACGTAAGACCGGGGAGCTGTTTTTT.

The V gene is TRBV12-3 or TRBV12-4, the J gene TRBJ2-5; 13 bases align to TRBD2. The DNA end favors TRBJ2-1, so the J call may be wrong. CDR3 length: 15 amino acids. The CDR3 nucleotides read TGTGCCAGCAGACCACTAGCGGGAGGGCCCAATGAGCAGTTCTTC. It yields the protein CASRPLAGGPNEQFF.